The 10 T cell receptor beta chains below come from one sample, sequenced in a study of post-analysis software for immune sequencing data. Study findings and constraints: Among about 5 TRBV segments more frequent in patients than controls were TRBV5-6, TRBV5-1 and TRBV20-1.

These receptors have no identified antigens. Included in the TCR beta cDNA libraries were unique molecular identifiers. Via MiXCR, TCRdb re-called the PCR reads, giving one row per CDR3 protein. The table lists about 460,000 distinct CDR3 sequences, nearly 45% of them singletons, with roughly 12% in the top ten. The source material was blood. These receptors were taken from a girl aged 10 to 17 with multiple sclerosis.

J is TRBJ2-3 and V is TRBV6-5; TRBD2 aligns across 10 bases. V was pared by 6 bases and J by 0 bases, with 6 bases of the junction left unmatched. Germline CDR1 MNHEY, CDR2 SVGAGI. The CDR3 covers 16 residues. CDR3 coding DNA: TGTGCCAGCAGGCCGAGAGCGGGAGGGAGCACAGATACGCAGTATTTT. This translates into CASRPRAGGSTDTQYF.

The sample holds a few counts of this clonotype. J is TRBJ2-7 and V is TRBV29-1; 7 bases are a match to TRBD2. Trimming at V came to 0 bases and at J to 4 bases, leaving 3 bases not matched to a gene. Germline V gene sequence: CDR1 SQVTM, CDR2 ANQGSEA. CDR3 length: 13 residues. The CDR3 region has the DNA TGCAGCGTTGAAGATTCGCGGGAGTACGAGCAGTACTTC. Translated: CSVEDSREYEQYF.

This clonotype was seen a handful of times. This sequence joins TRBV28 and TRBJ2-1; D may be TRBD1 (5 bases). CDR1 and CDR2 from the germline V gene are MDHEN and SYDVKM. V lost 5 bases, J lost 13 bases, and 18 bases lay in between. This CDR3 comprises 13 residues. The chain's CDR3 is CASSLDNVSRQFF. Here the CDR3 DNA reads TGTGCCAGCAGTCTGGACAACGTGAGCAGACAGTTCTTC.

This clonotype was seen at least ten times. This sequence joins TRBV18 and TRBJ2-1, with D unclear. Trimming cost V 2 bases and J 8 bases, with 7 bases left between them. Germline assignment: CDR1 KGHSH and CDR2 LQKENI. CDR3 length: 12 amino acids. Written as DNA, the CDR3 is TGTGCCAGCTCACCATTGGTGGATGAGCAGTTCTTC. It is translated as CASSPLVDEQFF.

The rearrangement uses TRBV14 and TRBJ2-5; 7 bases align to TRBD2. Per the germline V gene, CDR1 is SGHDN and CDR2 is FVKESK. Trimming took 3 bases from V and 3 from J; bases not matched to a gene: 25. The CDR3 contains 21 residues. The CDR3 nucleotides read TGTGCCAGCAGCCAGCTCCATCCGTACGGGACTACACGAGGGAGGGAAGAGACCCAGTACTTC. Amino acids: CASSQLHPYGTTRGREETQYF.

This clonotype was seen a handful of times. The chain joins TRBV2 to TRBJ2-1; 13 bases are shared with TRBD2. V shed 6 bases and J 8 bases; nucleotides not matched to a gene: 10. Germline loops: CDR1 SNHLY, CDR2 FYNNEI. The CDR3 is made up of 16 amino acids. The CDR3 DNA is TGTGCCAGCAGCCGACTTAGACTAGCGGGAGGCGATGAGCAGTTCTTC. Amino acids: CASSRLRLAGGDEQFF.

The chain joins TRBV29-1 to TRBJ2-3, with 10 bases aligning to TRBD2. The ends lost 7 bases at V and 6 bases at J; junction bases unmatched: 7. Germline CDR1 SQVTM, CDR2 ANQGSEA. The CDR3 extends over 13 amino acids. The CDR3 coding sequence is TGCAGCGCCAGCGGGAGGGCCAGGGATACGCAGTATTTT. It yields the protein CSASGRARDTQYF.

This clonotype was counted a single time. The chain recombines TRBV25-1 with TRBJ1-4; D unresolved. From germline, CDR1 is MGHDK and CDR2 SYGVNS. The V and J ends lost 3 bases and 0 bases respectively, with 8 bases between them. CDR3 length: 15 residues. CDR3 sequence: CASSDGIATNEKLFF. The CDR3 region has the DNA TGTGCCAGCAGTGATGGGATAGCAACTAATGAAAAACTGTTTTTT.

As regards this clonotype: Mismatch with germline at one junction end may stem from a read error. The V call is TRBV7-7, the J call TRBJ2-3, with 8 bases identical to TRBD2. Germline loops: CDR1 SSHAT, CDR2 FNYEAQ (reference sequence). The CDR3 is 16 residues long. Written as DNA, the CDR3 is TGTGCTAGCAGCTTAGGACTAGCAGCCAGCACAGATACGCAGTATTTT. This gives the protein CASSLGLAASTDTQYF.

This clonotype was observed a handful of times. The V and J genes are TRBV5-1 and TRBJ2-7, with D maybe TRBD2 (5 bases). The CDR3 is 13 residues long. CDR1 and CDR2 from the germline V gene are SGHRS and YFSETQ. Trimming left V 9 bases short and J 2 bases short, with 15 bases between. CDR3 loop: CATPRERAYEQYF. The CDR3, as DNA: TGCGCCACCCCTAGGGAGCGAGCCTACGAGCAGTACTTC. Full variable domain (remainder filled in from reference TRBV5-1 and TRBJ2-7): KAGVTQTPRYLIKTRGQQVTLSCSPISGHRSVSWYQQTPGQGLQFLFEYFSETQRNKGNFPGRFSGRQFSNSRSEMNVSTLELGDSALYLCATPRERAYEQYFGPGTRLTVT.